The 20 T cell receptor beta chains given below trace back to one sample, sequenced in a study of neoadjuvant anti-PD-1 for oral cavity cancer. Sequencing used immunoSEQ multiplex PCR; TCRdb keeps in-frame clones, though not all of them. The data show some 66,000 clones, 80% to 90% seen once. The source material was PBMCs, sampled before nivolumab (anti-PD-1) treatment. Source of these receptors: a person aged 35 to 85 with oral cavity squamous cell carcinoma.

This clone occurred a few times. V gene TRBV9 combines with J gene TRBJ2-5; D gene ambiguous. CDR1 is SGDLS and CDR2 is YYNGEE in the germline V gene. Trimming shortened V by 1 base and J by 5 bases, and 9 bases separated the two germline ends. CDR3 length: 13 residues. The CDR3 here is CASSVTDRETQYF. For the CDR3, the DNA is TGTGCCAGCAGCGTAACGGATCGGGAGACCCAGTACTTC.

CDR3 residues: CAWKAGGPHNEQFF. The CDR3 bases are TGTGCCTGGAAGGCGGGAGGGCCCCACAATGAGCAGTTCTTC. The chain couples TRBV30 to TRBJ2-1; 9 nucleotides line up with TRBD2. Unmatched junction bases numbered 6, after V lost 4 bases and J lost 5 bases. The CDR3 consists of 14 residues. Germline CDR1 and CDR2: GTSNPN and SVGIG (reference sequence).

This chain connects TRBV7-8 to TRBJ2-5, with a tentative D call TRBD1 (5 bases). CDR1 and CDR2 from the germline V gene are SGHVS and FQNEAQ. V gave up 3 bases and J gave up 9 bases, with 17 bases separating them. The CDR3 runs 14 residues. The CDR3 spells CASSFTGSATAQYF. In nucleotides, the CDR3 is TGTGCCAGCAGCTTTACAGGTTCCGCGACGGCCCAGTACTTC.

The CDR3 region has the DNA TGTGCCAGCAGTTCGAACAGGGTCGTTGCAGAGCAGTACTTC. Its protein is CASSSNRVVAEQYF. The chain links TRBV6-5 to TRBJ2-7, with a weak D call TRBD1 (6 bases). Germline V gene lookup returns CDR1 MNHEY and CDR2 SVGAGI. The CDR3 runs to 14 residues. The V end lost 4 bases, the J end lost 7 bases, and 17 bases lay between the germline ends.

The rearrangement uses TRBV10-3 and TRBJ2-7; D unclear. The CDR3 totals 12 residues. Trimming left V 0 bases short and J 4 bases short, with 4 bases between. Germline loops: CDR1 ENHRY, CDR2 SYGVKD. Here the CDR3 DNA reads TGTGCCATCAGTGAGTCGGGATACGAGCAGTACTTC. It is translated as CAISESGYEQYF.

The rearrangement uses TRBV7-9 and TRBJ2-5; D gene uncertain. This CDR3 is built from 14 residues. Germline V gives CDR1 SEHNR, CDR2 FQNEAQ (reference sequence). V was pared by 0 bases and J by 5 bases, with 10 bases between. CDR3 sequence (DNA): TGTGCCAGCAGCTTAGCGCTGGGATTTGAGACCCAGTACTTC. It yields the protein CASSLALGFETQYF.

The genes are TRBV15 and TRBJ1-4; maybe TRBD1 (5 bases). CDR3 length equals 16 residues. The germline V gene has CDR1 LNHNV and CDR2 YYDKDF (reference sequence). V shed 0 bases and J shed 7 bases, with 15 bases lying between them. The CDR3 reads CATSRDNGARGEKLFF. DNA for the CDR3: TGTGCCACCAGCAGAGATAACGGGGCACGAGGTGAAAAACTGTTTTTT.

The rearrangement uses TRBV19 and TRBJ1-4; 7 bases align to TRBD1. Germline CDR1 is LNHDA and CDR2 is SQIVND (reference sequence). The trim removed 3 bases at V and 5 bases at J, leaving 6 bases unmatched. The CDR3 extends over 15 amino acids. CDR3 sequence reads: CASSMPGQPNEKLFF. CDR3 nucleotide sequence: TGTGCCAGTAGTATGCCGGGACAGCCGAATGAAAAACTGTTTTTT.

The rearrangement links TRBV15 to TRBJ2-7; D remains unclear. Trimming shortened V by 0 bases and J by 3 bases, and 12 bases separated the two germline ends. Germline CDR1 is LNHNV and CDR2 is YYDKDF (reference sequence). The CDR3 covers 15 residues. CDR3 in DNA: TGTGCCACCAGCAGAGATCGCGGATTGGTCTACGAGCAGTACTTC. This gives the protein CATSRDRGLVYEQYF. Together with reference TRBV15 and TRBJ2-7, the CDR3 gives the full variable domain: DAMVIQNPRYQVTQFGKPVTLSCSQTLNHNVMYWYQQKSSQAPKLLFHYYDKDFNNEADTPDNFQSRRPNTSFCFLDIRSPGLGDTAMYLCATSRDRGLVYEQYFGPGTRLTVT.

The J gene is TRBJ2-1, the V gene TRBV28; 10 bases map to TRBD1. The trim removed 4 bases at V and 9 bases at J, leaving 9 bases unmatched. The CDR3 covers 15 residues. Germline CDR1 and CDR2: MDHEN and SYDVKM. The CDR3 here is CASSSLRRTGGEQFF. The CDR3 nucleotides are TGTGCCAGCAGTTCCCTCCGAAGGACAGGGGGTGAGCAGTTCTTC.

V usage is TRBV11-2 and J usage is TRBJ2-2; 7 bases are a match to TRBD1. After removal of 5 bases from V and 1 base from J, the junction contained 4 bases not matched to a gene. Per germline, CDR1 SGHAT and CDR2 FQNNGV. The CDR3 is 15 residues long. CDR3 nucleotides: TGTGCCAGCAGCCGTGGACAGGTGAACACCGGGGAGCTGTTTTTT. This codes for CASSRGQVNTGELFF.

The CDR3 DNA follows: TGTGCCAGCAGCTTAGATTGGGGCAATGAGCAGTTCTTC. Translating gives CASSLDWGNEQFF. The V call is TRBV7-8, the J call TRBJ2-1; D not certain. Germline CDR1 reads SGHVS; CDR2 reads FQNEAQ. The CDR3 consists of 13 residues. V lost 1 base and J 6 bases, leaving 7 bases between the germline ends.

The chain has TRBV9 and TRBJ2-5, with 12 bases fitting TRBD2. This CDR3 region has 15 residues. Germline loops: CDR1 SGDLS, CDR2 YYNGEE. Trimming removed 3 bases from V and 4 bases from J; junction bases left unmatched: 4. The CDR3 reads CASSARLAGVETQYF. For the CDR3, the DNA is TGTGCCAGCAGCGCCCGACTAGCGGGAGTAGAGACCCAGTACTTC.

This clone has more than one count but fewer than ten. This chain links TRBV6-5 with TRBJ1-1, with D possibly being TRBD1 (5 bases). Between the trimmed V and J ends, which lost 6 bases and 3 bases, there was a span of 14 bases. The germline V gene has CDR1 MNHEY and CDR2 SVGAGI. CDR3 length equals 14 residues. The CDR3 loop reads CASSPPGRDTEAFF. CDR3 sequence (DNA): TGTGCCAGCAGCCCTCCGGGACGAGACACTGAAGCTTTCTTT.

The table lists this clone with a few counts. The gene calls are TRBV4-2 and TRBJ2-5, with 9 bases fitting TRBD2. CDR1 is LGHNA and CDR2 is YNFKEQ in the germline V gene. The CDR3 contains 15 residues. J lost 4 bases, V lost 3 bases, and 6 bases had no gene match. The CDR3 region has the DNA TGTGCCAGCAGCCAGGGCGGGGGGGCCGCAGAGACCCAGTACTTC. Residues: CASSQGGGAAETQYF.

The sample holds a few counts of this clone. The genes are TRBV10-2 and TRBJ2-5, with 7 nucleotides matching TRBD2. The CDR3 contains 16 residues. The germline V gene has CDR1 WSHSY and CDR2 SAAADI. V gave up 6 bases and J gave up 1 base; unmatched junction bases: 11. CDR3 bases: TGCGCCAGCAGCGAAACCCCTACTAGCGCCCAAGAGACCCAGTACTTC. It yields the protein CASSETPTSAQETQYF.

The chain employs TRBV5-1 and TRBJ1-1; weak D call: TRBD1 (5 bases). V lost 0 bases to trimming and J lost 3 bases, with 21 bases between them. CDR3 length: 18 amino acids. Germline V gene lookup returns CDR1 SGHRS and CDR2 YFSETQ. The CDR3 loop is CASSLVGPSALRDTEAFF. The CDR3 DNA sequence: TGCGCCAGCAGCTTGGTGGGGCCTTCCGCTCTCCGGGACACTGAAGCTTTCTTT. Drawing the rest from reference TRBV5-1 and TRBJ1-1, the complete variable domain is KAGVTQTPRYLIKTRGQQVTLSCSPISGHRSVSWYQQTPGQGLQFLFEYFSETQRNKGNFPGRFSGRQFSNSRSEMNVSTLELGDSALYLCASSLVGPSALRDTEAFFGQGTRLTVV.

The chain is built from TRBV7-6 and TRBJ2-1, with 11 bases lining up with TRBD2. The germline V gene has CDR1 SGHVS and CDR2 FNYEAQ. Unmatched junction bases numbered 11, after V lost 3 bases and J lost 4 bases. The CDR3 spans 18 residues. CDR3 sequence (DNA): TGTGCCAGCAGCTTGTACGGGACTAGCGGAAATTTTTACAATGAGCAGTTCTTC. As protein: CASSLYGTSGNFYNEQFF.

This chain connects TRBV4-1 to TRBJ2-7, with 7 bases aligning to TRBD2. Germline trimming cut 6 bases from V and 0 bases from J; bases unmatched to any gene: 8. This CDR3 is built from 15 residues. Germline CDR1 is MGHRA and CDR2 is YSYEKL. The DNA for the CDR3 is TGCGCCAGCAGATTTATAGCGGGCATCTCCTACGAGCAGTACTTC. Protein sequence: CASRFIAGISYEQYF.

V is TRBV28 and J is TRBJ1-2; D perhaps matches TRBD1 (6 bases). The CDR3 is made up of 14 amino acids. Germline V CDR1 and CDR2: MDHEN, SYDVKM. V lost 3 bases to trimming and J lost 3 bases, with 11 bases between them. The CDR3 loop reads CASSFRGGHYGYTF. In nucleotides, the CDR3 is TGTGCCAGCAGTTTCAGGGGAGGGCACTATGGCTACACCTTC.